The present entry profiles one T cell receptor beta chain with its context. A read error may account for a junction end that differs from germline. This sample was taken from a study of technical replicates of blood from several donors. This CDR3 contains 15 residues. The V gene's germline CDR1 is SGHRS and CDR2 YFSETQ. Using immunoSEQ multiplex PCR, the repertoire was profiled, and TCRdb retains in-frame clones only, with some absent. The repertoire consists of tens of thousands of clones, with about 93% occurring once and the leading ten covering about 0.39%. The sequence was collected from a human donor in good health. The chain uses TRBV5-1 and TRBJ2-7, with D possibly being TRBD1 or TRBD2 (5 bases each). The sequenced material came from T cells isolated from PBMCs. CDR3 coding DNA: TGCGCCAGCAGGTTGGGGCTAGCAGATACTTACGAGCAGTACTTC. Its protein is CASRLGLADTYEQYF.